This T cell receptor (beta chain) comes out of a study of OX40 agonist ivuxolimab in advanced cancers. The overall study: Recorded diagnoses for dose-escalation patients were hepatocellular carcinoma, melanoma, renal cell or head and neck cancer.

The CDR3 extends over 14 amino acids. Germline V gives CDR1 LNHDA, CDR2 SQIVND (reference sequence). V dropped 5 bases and J dropped 5; count of bases not matched to a gene: 5. Measured with immunoSEQ multiplex PCR; TCRdb has only the in-frame clones, and not every one. The table shows tens of thousands of clones, with approximately 84% occurring only once. The receptor was isolated from an adult with an advanced solid tumor such as melanoma, head and neck, liver or kidney cancer. Specimen: CD4+ or CD8+ T cells sorted from blood, collected in a trial of the OX40 agonist ivuxolimab. The genes are TRBV19 and TRBJ2-1; 8 nucleotides agree with TRBD2. The CDR3 DNA reads as TGTGCCAGTAGTCCCCAGCGGGGGCACAATGAGCAGTTCTTC. As protein: CASSPQRGHNEQFF.